A single sample is the source of the 27 T cell receptor beta chains below, sequenced in a study of control samples from healthy donors and cancer patients. Here immunoSEQ multiplex PCR was the method, and the copy in TCRdb shows in-frame clones only, minus some. The table has about 94,000 clones, approximately 90% seen once. The sample comprised blood. The receptors were gathered from a woman aged 18-35 years in good health.

The chain carries TRBV5-6 and TRBJ2-7; 8 nucleotides align to TRBD1. CDR3 length: 15 residues. The germline CDR1 and CDR2 sequences are SGHDT and YYEEEE. V was clipped by 4 bases and J by 2 bases; unmatched bases: 8. CDR3 in amino acids: CASSGNRGTAYEQYF. CDR3 sequence (DNA): TGTGCCAGCAGCGGAAACAGGGGGACCGCCTACGAGCAGTACTTC.

The V call is TRBV27, the J call TRBJ1-1; a possible D gene is TRBD1 (5 bases). The length of the CDR3 is 11 residues. Germline V gene data show CDR1 as MNHEY and CDR2 as SMNVEV (reference sequence). Trimming removed 8 bases at V and 2 bases at J, with 6 bases between. CDR3 region: CASGANTEAFF. The CDR3 DNA sequence: TGTGCCAGCGGGGCTAACACTGAAGCTTTCTTT.

This chain links TRBV10-3 with TRBJ1-2; no clear D gene. The CDR3 contains 13 residues. V lost 0 bases and J 7 bases, leaving 9 bases between the germline ends. Germline values: CDR1 ENHRY, CDR2 SYGVKD. This CDR3 is CAISESMRPGYTF. CDR3 DNA: TGTGCCATCAGTGAGTCGATGCGGCCTGGCTACACCTTC.

The chain employs TRBV3-1 (or the pseudogene TRBV3-2) and TRBJ2-1; possibly TRBD2 for D (6 bases). The CDR3 sequence is 14 residues long. Germline loops: CDR1 LGHDT, CDR2 YNNKEL (reference sequence). The V gene lost 4 bases and the J gene lost 6 bases, with 13 bases spanning the gap. In DNA, the CDR3 is TGTGCCAGCAGCCGGAGGGTTACTAGCAATGAGCAGTTCTTC. Translation: CASSRRVTSNEQFF.

The genes are TRBV19 and TRBJ1-2; possibly TRBD1 for D (6 bases). V was shortened by 4 bases and J by 6 bases, with 15 bases between the two germline ends. In germline, CDR1 is LNHDA, CDR2 SQIVND (reference sequence). CDR3 size: 14 residues. The CDR3 DNA follows: TGTGCCAGTAGTAGGGGACTACAGGGAAATGGCTACACCTTC. Protein product: CASSRGLQGNGYTF.

J is TRBJ2-2 and V is TRBV9, with D tentatively TRBD1 (5 bases). CDR3 size: 15 residues. The V end lost 3 bases, the J end lost 0 bases, and 9 bases lay between the germline ends. Germline CDR1 SGDLS, CDR2 YYNGEE. Written as DNA, the CDR3 is TGTGCCAGCAGCGCCTCAGGGTCGAACACCGGGGAGCTGTTTTTT. It yields the protein CASSASGSNTGELFF.

The chain uses TRBV2 and TRBJ2-5; 10 positions agree with TRBD2. The CDR3 runs 15 residues. The V gene's germline CDR1 is SNHLY and CDR2 FYNNEI. The trim removed 6 bases at V and 3 bases at J, leaving 7 bases unmatched. CDR3 DNA sequence: TGTGCCAGCAGCTCCGGACTAGCGGAAAAAGAGACCCAGTACTTC. It codes for CASSSGLAEKETQYF.

This clone was recorded only once. The J gene is TRBJ1-5, the V gene TRBV29-1, with TRBD1 as a possible D gene (6 bases). The CDR3 sequence is 17 residues long. CDR1 SQVTM and CDR2 ANQGSEA come from the germline V gene. The V end was cut by 4 bases, the J end by 2 bases, with 21 bases between. The CDR3 spells CSVAGLGAGGGNQPQHF. CDR3 sequence (DNA): TGCAGCGTTGCAGGACTGGGGGCGGGGGGCGGCAATCAGCCCCAGCATTTT. The whole variable domain, filled in from reference TRBV29-1 and TRBJ1-5, reads SAVISQKPSRDICQRGTSLTIQCQVDSQVTMMFWYRQQPGQSLTLIATANQGSEATYESGFVIDKFPISRPNLTFSTLTVSNMSPEDSSIYLCSVAGLGAGGGNQPQHFGDGTRLSIL.

The genes are TRBV6-5 and TRBJ2-1; 12 bases align to TRBD2. Trimming took 5 bases from V and 9 from J; bases not matched to a gene: 5. CDR1 is MNHEY, CDR2 SVGAGI, per germline. This CDR3 contains 14 residues. The CDR3 sequence is CASSQLAGGGEQFF. CDR3 nucleotide sequence: TGTGCCAGCAGTCAGCTAGCGGGGGGGGGTGAGCAGTTCTTC.

This rearrangement joins TRBV2 to TRBJ1-1, with D unresolved. V dropped 3 bases and J dropped 7 bases, with 9 bases sitting between them. Looked up from germline, CDR1 is SNHLY and CDR2 is FYNNEI. This CDR3 is 12 amino acids long. The CDR3 protein is CASSDVDLEAFF. The CDR3 DNA is TGTGCCAGCAGTGACGTGGATCTTGAAGCTTTCTTT. Full variable domain (rest looked up from reference TRBV2 and TRBJ1-1): EPEVTQTPSHQVTQMGQEVILRCVPISNHLYFYWYRQILGQKVEFLVSFYNNEISEKSEIFDDQFSVERPDGSNFTLKIRSTKLEDSAMYFCASSDVDLEAFFGQGTRLTVV.

The V and J genes are TRBV14 and TRBJ1-2; 9 bases are shared with TRBD1. Germline V gene data show CDR1 as SGHDN and CDR2 as FVKESK. V trimming: 1 base; J trimming: 9 bases; junction bases outside the gene matches: 6. The CDR3 is 14 amino acids. The CDR3 protein is CASSQAGTGISYTF. For the CDR3, the DNA is TGTGCCAGCAGCCAAGCCGGGACAGGGATAAGCTACACCTTC. Filled out from reference TRBV14 and TRBJ1-2, the complete variable domain reads EAGVTQFPSHSVIEKGQTVTLRCDPISGHDNLYWYRRVMGKEIKFLLHFVKESKQDESGMPNNRFLAERTGGTYSTLKVQPAELEDSGVYFCASSQAGTGISYTFGSGTRLTVV.

The sample holds one count of this clone. The V call is TRBV5-6, the J call TRBJ1-2, with a possible D match to TRBD1 (5 bases). The CDR3 length is 14 residues. V lost 1 base and J lost 7, with 14 bases in between. The germline gives CDR1 SGHDT, CDR2 YYEEEE. In DNA form, the CDR3 reads TGTGCCAGCAGCTTGTTCGTGACGGGGGTTGGCTACACCTTC. Its protein product is CASSLFVTGVGYTF.

The rearrangement links TRBV9 to TRBJ2-7; D possibly uses TRBD1 or TRBD2 (5 bases each). Per the germline V gene, CDR1 is SGDLS and CDR2 is YYNGEE. CDR3 length equals 15 residues. Trimming removed 2 bases at V and 0 bases at J, with 12 bases between. CDR3 protein: CASSVLGTASYEQYF. CDR3 bases: TGTGCCAGCAGCGTCTTAGGGACGGCCTCCTACGAGCAGTACTTC.

The genes are TRBV5-4 and TRBJ1-3, with D unresolved. CDR1 is SGHNT, CDR2 YYREEE, per germline (reference sequence). The CDR3 contains 14 residues. V gave up 4 bases and J gave up 4 bases, with 12 bases separating them. This CDR3 is CASSPWSGGNTIYF. In nucleotides, the CDR3 is TGTGCCAGCAGCCCCTGGTCTGGGGGAAACACCATATATTTT.

V is TRBV4-1 and J is TRBJ2-1; the match to TRBD2 covers 13 bases. The CDR3 runs 18 residues. V lost 3 bases, J lost 1 base, and 6 bases stayed unmatched. In germline, CDR1 is MGHRA, CDR2 YSYEKL. The CDR3 DNA sequence: TGCGCCAGCAGCCAGGCGACTAGCGGGGGGTTATCCTACAATGAGCAGTTCTTC. As protein: CASSQATSGGLSYNEQFF.

The chain combines TRBV2 with TRBJ2-5; possible D gene TRBD2, 6 bases. Germline lookup yields CDR1 SNHLY and CDR2 FYNNEI. The CDR3 consists of 15 residues. The V gene lost 4 bases and the J gene lost 5 bases, with 17 bases spanning the gap. The CDR3 DNA follows: TGTGCCAGCAGTGCCGCGTTGGGGGGTTGGGAGACCCAGTACTTC. Translation gives CASSAALGGWETQYF.

The chain combines TRBV27 with TRBJ2-7, with D possibly called TRBD1 or TRBD2 (5 bases each). The V and J ends lost 7 bases and 7 bases respectively, with 17 bases between them. This CDR3 spans 13 amino acids. Germline assignment: CDR1 MNHEY and CDR2 SMNVEV (reference sequence). The CDR3 region is CASTRIGDGEQYF. CDR3 in DNA: TGTGCCAGCACCAGGATTGGGGACGGGGAGCAGTACTTC.

V gene TRBV5-1 combines with J gene TRBJ1-1; tentative D call: TRBD1 (5 bases). V lost 5 bases to trimming and J lost 3 bases, with 14 bases between them. The CDR3 is 14 residues long. CDR1 is SGHRS, CDR2 YFSETQ, per germline. The CDR3 bases are TGCGCCAGCAGGGGGGAGACAGCCCACACTGAAGCTTTCTTT. This gives the protein CASRGETAHTEAFF.

This clone was seen only once. The J gene is TRBJ2-1, the V gene TRBV10-2, with a weak D call TRBD2 (6 bases). Per the germline V gene, CDR1 is WSHSY and CDR2 is SAAADI. The CDR3 is 14 residues long. V lost 7 bases, J lost 3 bases, and 13 bases lay in between. For the CDR3, the DNA is TGCGCCAGCAAAACGGGAGACCACTACAATGAGCAGTTCTTC. This translates into CASKTGDHYNEQFF.

This chain connects TRBV9 to TRBJ1-1; a weak D match, TRBD1 (5 bases). The CDR3 covers 14 residues. The germline V and J ends were trimmed by 0 bases and 7 bases, with 13 bases remaining between them. The germline CDR1 and CDR2 sequences are SGDLS and YYNGEE. CDR3 region: CASSVGPGRNEAFF. CDR3 nucleotides: TGTGCCAGCAGCGTAGGTCCGGGACGCAATGAAGCTTTCTTT.

This chain connects TRBV5-6 to TRBJ2-7; the match to TRBD1 covers 8 bases. The CDR3 runs 14 residues. The germline CDR1 and CDR2 sequences are SGHDT and YYEEEE. V lost 4 bases, J lost 4 bases, and 7 bases stayed unmatched. CDR3 amino acids: CASSPDRAAYEQYF. The CDR3 DNA is TGTGCCAGCAGCCCGGACAGGGCTGCGTACGAGCAGTACTTC.

The genes are TRBV5-6 and TRBJ1-3, with 8 nucleotides matching TRBD1. CDR3 length equals 17 residues. The ends lost 4 bases at V and 6 bases at J; junction bases unmatched: 15. Germline assignment: CDR1 SGHDT and CDR2 YYEEEE. The CDR3 here is CASSDSIGQGAENTIYF. CDR3 coding DNA: TGTGCCAGCAGCGACAGTATAGGACAGGGCGCTGAAAACACCATATATTTT.

The chain employs TRBV7-3 and TRBJ2-5; D is possibly TRBD2 (5 bases). Looked up from germline, CDR1 is SGHTA and CDR2 is FQGTGA. The CDR3 sequence is 13 residues long. Trimming stripped 4 bases from V and 4 bases from J, with 10 bases between. CDR3 in DNA: TGTGCCAGCAGCTCCATAGAGGGAGAGACCCAGTACTTC. The encoded protein is CASSSIEGETQYF.

The V call is TRBV9, the J call TRBJ1-2, with a tentative D call TRBD1 (5 bases). CDR1 and CDR2 from the germline V gene are SGDLS and YYNGEE. The CDR3 has 14 residues. The V end lost 0 bases, the J end lost 7 bases, and 13 bases lay between the germline ends. CDR3 in DNA: TGTGCCAGCAGCGTAGTGGGGCAGGGCGCTGGCTACACCTTC. It encodes CASSVVGQGAGYTF.

The J gene is TRBJ2-1, the V gene TRBV9, with TRBD1 matching 7 bases. Germline V CDR1 and CDR2: SGDLS, YYNGEE. The CDR3 spans 14 residues. The trim removed 6 bases at V and 8 bases at J, leaving 11 bases unmatched. CDR3 loop: CASNKGGDSYEQFF. The CDR3 coding sequence is TGTGCCAGCAACAAAGGGGGCGACAGCTATGAGCAGTTCTTC.

The chain has TRBV6-6 and TRBJ1-1; D might be TRBD1 (6 bases). This CDR3 region has 14 residues. From germline, CDR1 is MNHNY and CDR2 SVGAGI (reference sequence). Trimming cost V 6 bases and J 0 bases, with 11 bases left between them. The CDR3 DNA follows: TGTGCCAGCAGACAGGACAGCCTGAACACTGAAGCTTTCTTT. Its translation: CASRQDSLNTEAFF.

This clone was seen a handful of times. The chain is built from TRBV9 and TRBJ1-6; D is uncertain. CDR1 and CDR2 (germline): SGDLS, YYNGEE. There are 14 residues in the CDR3. Trimming shortened V by 0 bases and J by 7 bases, and 8 bases separated the two germline ends. The CDR3 here is CASSVEVFNSPLHF. In DNA, the CDR3 is TGTGCCAGCAGCGTAGAGGTGTTCAATTCACCCCTCCACTTT.